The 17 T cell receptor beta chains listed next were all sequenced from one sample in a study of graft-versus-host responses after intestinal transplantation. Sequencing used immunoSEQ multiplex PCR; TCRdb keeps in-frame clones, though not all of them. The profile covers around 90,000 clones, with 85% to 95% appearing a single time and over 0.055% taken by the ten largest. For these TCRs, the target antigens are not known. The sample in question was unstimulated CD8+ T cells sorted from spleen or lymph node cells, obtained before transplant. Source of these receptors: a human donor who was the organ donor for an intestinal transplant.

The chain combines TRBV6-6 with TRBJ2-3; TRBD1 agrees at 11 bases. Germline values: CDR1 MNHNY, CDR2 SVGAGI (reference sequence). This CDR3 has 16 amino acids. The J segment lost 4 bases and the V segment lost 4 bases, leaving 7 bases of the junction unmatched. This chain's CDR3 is CASSSGTGGGSDTQYF. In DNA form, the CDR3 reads TGTGCCAGCAGTTCAGGGACAGGGGGAGGATCAGATACGCAGTATTTT.

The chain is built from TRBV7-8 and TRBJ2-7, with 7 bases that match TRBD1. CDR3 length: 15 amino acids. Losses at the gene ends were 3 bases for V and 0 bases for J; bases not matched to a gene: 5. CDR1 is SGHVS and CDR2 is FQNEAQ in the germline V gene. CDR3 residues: CASSFSDRPSYEQYF. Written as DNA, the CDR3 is TGTGCCAGCAGCTTTTCGGACAGGCCCTCCTACGAGCAGTACTTC.

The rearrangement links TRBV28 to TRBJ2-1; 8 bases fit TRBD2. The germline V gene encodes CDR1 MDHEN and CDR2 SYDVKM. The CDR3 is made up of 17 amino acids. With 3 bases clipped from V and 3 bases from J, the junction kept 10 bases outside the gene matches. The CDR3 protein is CASSLQWGLVNYNEQFF. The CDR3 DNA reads TGTGCCAGCAGTTTGCAGTGGGGACTAGTCAACTACAATGAGCAGTTCTTC.

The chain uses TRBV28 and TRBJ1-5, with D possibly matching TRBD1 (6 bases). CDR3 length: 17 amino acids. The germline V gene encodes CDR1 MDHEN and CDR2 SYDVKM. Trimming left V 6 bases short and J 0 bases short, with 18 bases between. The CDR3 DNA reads TGTGCCAGCAGCCTAGGACAGTGGGTCGATAGCAATCAGCCCCAGCATTTT. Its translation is CASSLGQWVDSNQPQHF. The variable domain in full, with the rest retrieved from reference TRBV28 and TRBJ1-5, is DVKVTQSSRYLVKRTGEKVFLECVQDMDHENMFWYRQDPGLGLRLIYFSYDVKMKEKGDIPEGYSVSREKKERFSLILESASTNQTSMYLCASSLGQWVDSNQPQHFGDGTRLSIL.

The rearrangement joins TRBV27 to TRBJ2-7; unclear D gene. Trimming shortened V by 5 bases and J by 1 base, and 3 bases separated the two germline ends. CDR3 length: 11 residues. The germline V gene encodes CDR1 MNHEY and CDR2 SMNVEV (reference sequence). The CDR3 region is CASSPSYEQYF. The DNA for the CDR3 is TGTGCCAGCAGTCCGTCCTACGAGCAGTACTTC.

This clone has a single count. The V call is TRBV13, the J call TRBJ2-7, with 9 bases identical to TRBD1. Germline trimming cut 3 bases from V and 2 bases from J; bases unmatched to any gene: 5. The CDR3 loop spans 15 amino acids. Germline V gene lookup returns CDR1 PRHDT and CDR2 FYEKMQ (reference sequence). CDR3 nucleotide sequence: TGTGCCAGCAGCTTTGGGGACAGGGTAGCCTACGAGCAGTACTTC. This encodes CASSFGDRVAYEQYF.

Here the CDR3 reads CASSRTGKKGIYEQYF. The CDR3 bases are TGTGCCAGCAGCCGGACAGGGAAGAAAGGGATCTACGAGCAGTACTTC. The chain joins TRBV14 to TRBJ2-7; 8 bases fit TRBD1. This CDR3 region has 16 residues. CDR1 SGHDN and CDR2 FVKESK come from the germline V gene. With 4 bases clipped from V and 3 bases from J, the junction kept 11 bases outside the gene matches.

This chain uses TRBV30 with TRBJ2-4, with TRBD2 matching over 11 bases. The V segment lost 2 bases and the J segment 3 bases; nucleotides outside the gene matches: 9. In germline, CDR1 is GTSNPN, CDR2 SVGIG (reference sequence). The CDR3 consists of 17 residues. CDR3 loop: CAWSFYSGGAVKNIQYF. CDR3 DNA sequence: TGTGCCTGGAGTTTCTATAGCGGGGGGGCCGTCAAAAACATTCAGTACTTC.

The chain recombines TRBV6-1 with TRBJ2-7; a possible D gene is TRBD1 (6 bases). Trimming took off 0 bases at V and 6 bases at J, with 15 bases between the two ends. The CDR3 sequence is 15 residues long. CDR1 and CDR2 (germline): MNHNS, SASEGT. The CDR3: CASSEAPRGGFEQYF. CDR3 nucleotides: TGTGCCAGCAGTGAAGCCCCCAGGGGCGGTTTCGAGCAGTACTTC.

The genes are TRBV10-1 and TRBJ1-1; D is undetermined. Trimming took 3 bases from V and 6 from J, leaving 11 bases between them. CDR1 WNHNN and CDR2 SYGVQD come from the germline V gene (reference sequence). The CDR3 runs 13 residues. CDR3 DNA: TGCGCCAGCAGTGATGGCAGTGCCGCTGAAGCTTTCTTT. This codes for CASSDGSAAEAFF.

The CDR3 region is CASSLQGNEKLFF. CDR3 nucleotides: TGTGCCAGCAGCTTACAGGGGAATGAAAAACTGTTTTTT. The chain carries TRBV13 and TRBJ1-4; weak D call: TRBD1 (6 bases). The CDR3 runs 13 residues. In germline, CDR1 is PRHDT, CDR2 FYEKMQ (reference sequence). Trimming left V 2 bases short and J 5 bases short, with 6 bases between.

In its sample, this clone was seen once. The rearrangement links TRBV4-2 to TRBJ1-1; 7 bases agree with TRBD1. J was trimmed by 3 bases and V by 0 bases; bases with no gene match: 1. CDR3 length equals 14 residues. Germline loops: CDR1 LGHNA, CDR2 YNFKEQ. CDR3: CASSQDQGDTEAFF. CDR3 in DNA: TGTGCCAGCAGCCAAGACCAGGGGGACACTGAAGCTTTCTTT.

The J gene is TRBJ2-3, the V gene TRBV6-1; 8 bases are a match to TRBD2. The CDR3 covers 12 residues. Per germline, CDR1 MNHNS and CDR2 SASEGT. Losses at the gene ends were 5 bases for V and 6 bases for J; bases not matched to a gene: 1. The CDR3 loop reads CASSRLADTQYF. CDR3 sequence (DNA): TGTGCCAGCAGTAGACTAGCGGATACGCAGTATTTT.

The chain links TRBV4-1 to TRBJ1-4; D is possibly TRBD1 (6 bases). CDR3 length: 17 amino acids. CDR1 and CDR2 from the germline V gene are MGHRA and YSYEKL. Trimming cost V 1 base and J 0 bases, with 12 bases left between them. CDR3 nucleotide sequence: TGCGCCAGCAGCCAAGTAAGCGGGACAACAACTAATGAAAAACTGTTTTTT. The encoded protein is CASSQVSGTTTNEKLFF.

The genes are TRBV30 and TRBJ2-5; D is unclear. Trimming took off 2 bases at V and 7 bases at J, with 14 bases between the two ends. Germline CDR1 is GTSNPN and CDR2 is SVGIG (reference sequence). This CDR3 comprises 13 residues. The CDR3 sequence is CAWSLIDSGTQYF. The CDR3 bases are TGTGCCTGGAGTTTAATAGACTCGGGGACCCAGTACTTC.

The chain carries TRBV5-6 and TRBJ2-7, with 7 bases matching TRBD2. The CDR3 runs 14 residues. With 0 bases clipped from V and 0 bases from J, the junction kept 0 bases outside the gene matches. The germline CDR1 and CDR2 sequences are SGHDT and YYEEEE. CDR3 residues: CASSLGDYSYEQYF. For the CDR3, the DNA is TGTGCCAGCAGCTTGGGGGACTACTCCTACGAGCAGTACTTC.

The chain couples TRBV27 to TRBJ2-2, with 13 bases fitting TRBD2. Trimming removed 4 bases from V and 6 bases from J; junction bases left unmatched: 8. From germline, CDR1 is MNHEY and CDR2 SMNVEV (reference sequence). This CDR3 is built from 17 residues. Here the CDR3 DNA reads TGTGCCAGCAGTTCGGGACTAGCGGGAATCTTTGCCGGGGAGCTGTTTTTT. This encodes CASSSGLAGIFAGELFF.